These 32 T cell receptor beta chains came from one sample sequenced in a study of long-term antiretroviral therapy in people with HIV. At survey level, the immunoSEQ assay was run in its v3.0 version. Method: immunoSEQ multiplex PCR; TCRdb's copy keeps in-frame clones and lacks some. The table lists 20,000 to 25,000 clones, 70% to 85% of them singletons. Sample: unsorted PBMCs, taken 0.7 years before starting antiretroviral therapy. The receptor source for this set is a man aged 25 to 45 with HIV.

This chain joins TRBV7-2 and TRBJ1-2; TRBD1 might be the D (6 bases). The V and J ends lost 3 bases and 5 bases respectively, with 16 bases between them. The CDR3 spans 15 residues. Germline V gives CDR1 SGHTA, CDR2 FQGNSA. Here the CDR3 reads CASSFPGGGLYGYTF. The CDR3, as DNA: TGTGCCAGCAGCTTCCCCGGAGGGGGTCTATATGGCTACACCTTC.

The rearrangement links TRBV7-6 to TRBJ1-6; D unresolved. Trimming left V 1 base short and J 9 bases short, with 13 bases between. Germline assignment: CDR1 SGHVS and CDR2 FNYEAQ. The CDR3 consists of 15 residues. This CDR3 is CASSLDSGPLSPLHF. The CDR3 DNA sequence: TGTGCCAGCAGCTTAGATTCTGGACCTCTTTCACCCCTCCACTTT. The complete variable domain, with remaining parts taken from reference TRBV7-6 and TRBJ1-6, reads GAGVSQSPRYKVTKRGQDVALRCDPISGHVSLYWYRQALGQGPEFLTYFNYEAQQDKSGLPNDRFSAERPEGSISTLTIQRTEQRDSAMYRCASSLDSGPLSPLHFGNGTRLTVT.

This clone was seen only a few times. The chain couples TRBV7-3 to TRBJ1-2; 9 nucleotides match TRBD1. Germline assignment: CDR1 SGHTA and CDR2 FQGTGA. The ends lost 5 bases at V and 2 bases at J; junction bases unmatched: 12. This CDR3 contains 17 residues. CDR3 sequence reads: CASSMGPGQGANYGYTF. CDR3 nucleotide sequence: TGTGCCAGCAGCATGGGACCGGGACAGGGCGCCAACTATGGCTACACCTTC.

The chain uses TRBV18 and TRBJ2-7; D perhaps matches TRBD1 (6 bases). The CDR3 extends over 14 amino acids. Trimming took off 2 bases at V and 2 bases at J, with 10 bases between the two ends. Germline V CDR1 and CDR2: KGHSH, LQKENI. The CDR3, as DNA: TGTGCCAGCTCACCAACACAGGGCACCTACGAGCAGTACTTC. Protein sequence: CASSPTQGTYEQYF.

The chain joins TRBV10-3 to TRBJ1-5; D unclear. The CDR3 runs 13 residues. Germline V gene data show CDR1 as ENHRY and CDR2 as SYGVKD. V was trimmed by 3 bases and J by 9 bases, leaving 12 bases between them. For the CDR3, the DNA is TGTGCCATCAGTGAAGATGGGATAGGGCCCCAGCATTTT. Its translation: CAISEDGIGPQHF.

The chain carries TRBV5-6 and TRBJ1-5; D may be TRBD1 (6 bases). Germline CDR1 SGHDT, CDR2 YYEEEE. Trimming cost V 0 bases and J 9 bases, with 10 bases left between them. This CDR3 is built from 13 residues. CDR3 protein: CASSLGGRVPQHF. CDR3 nucleotides: TGTGCCAGCAGCTTGGGGGGGCGGGTGCCCCAGCATTTT.

This clone was found a few times. The J gene is TRBJ2-5, the V gene TRBV9, with D unresolved. With 0 bases removed from V and 3 bases from J, the gap between germline ends came to 3 bases. This CDR3 has 12 residues. The V gene's germline CDR1 is SGDLS and CDR2 YYNGEE. This CDR3 reads CASSVVEETQYF. The CDR3 DNA follows: TGTGCCAGCAGCGTAGTCGAAGAGACCCAGTACTTC.

The V call is TRBV4-3, the J call TRBJ1-1, with D tentatively TRBD1 (5 bases). This CDR3 has 13 amino acids. V lost 5 bases, J lost 6 bases, and 13 bases lay in between. Germline V gene sequence: CDR1 LGHNA, CDR2 YSLEER. DNA of the CDR3: TGCGCCAGCAGCATGAGAGGGGCGGCTGAAGCTTTCTTT. Residues: CASSMRGAAEAFF.

The V call is TRBV11-2, the J call TRBJ1-1; D possibly corresponds to TRBD1 (5 bases). Trimming removed 5 bases from V and 10 bases from J, with 17 bases in between. This CDR3 comprises 13 residues. The germline CDR1 and CDR2 sequences are SGHAT and FQNNGV. The CDR3 coding sequence is TGTGCCAGCAGCGTGTGGGGTTTGGGGGGAGCTTTCTTT. Residues: CASSVWGLGGAFF.

As regards this clone: Germline and junction disagree at one end, which may indicate a read error. V gene TRBV7-7 combines with J gene TRBJ2-7; 9 bases are shared with TRBD1. Germline values: CDR1 SSHAT, CDR2 FNYEAQ (reference sequence). The CDR3 runs 13 residues. CDR3 amino acids: CASSLTGGSDLAF. As DNA, the CDR3 is TGTGCCAGCAGCTTGACAGGGGGGTCTGATCTGGCTTTC.

This rearrangement joins TRBV5-8 to TRBJ2-1; 9 nucleotides align to TRBD1. Looked up from germline, CDR1 is SGHTS and CDR2 is YDEGEE. The CDR3 totals 15 residues. J was trimmed by 6 bases and V by 0 bases; bases with no gene match: 4. In DNA form, the CDR3 reads TGTGCCAGCAGCTTGGGGGGACAGGGTGCCAATGAGCAGTTCTTC. It specifies CASSLGGQGANEQFF. Full variable domain (rest looked up from reference TRBV5-8 and TRBJ2-1): EAGVTQSPTHLIKTRGQQATLRCSPISGHTSVYWYQQALGLGLQFLLWYDEGEERNRGNFPPRFSGRQFPNYSSELNVNALELEDSALYLCASSLGGQGANEQFFGPGTRLTVL.

The chain is built from TRBV10-3 and TRBJ1-2; TRBD1 matches 8 bases. Germline trimming cut 3 bases from V and 0 bases from J; bases unmatched to any gene: 3. From germline, CDR1 is ENHRY and CDR2 SYGVKD. The CDR3 totals 15 residues. The CDR3 here is CAISERQGTNYGYTF. As DNA, the CDR3 is TGTGCCATCAGTGAAAGACAGGGGACTAACTATGGCTACACCTTC.

This chain joins TRBV7-8 and TRBJ2-3; D may match TRBD1 or TRBD2 (5 bases each). This CDR3 is 18 amino acids long. Germline V gene data show CDR1 as SGHVS and CDR2 as FQNEAQ. Between the trimmed V and J ends, which lost 1 base and 0 bases, there was a span of 17 bases. The CDR3 DNA reads TGTGCCAGCAGCTTAGTCTCAACGGGTCGGGGCAGCACAGATACGCAGTATTTT. Its translation is CASSLVSTGRGSTDTQYF. The full variable domain, completed using reference TRBV7-8 and TRBJ2-3, is GAGVSQSPRYKVAKRGQDVALRCDPISGHVSLFWYQQALGQGPEFLTYFQNEAQLDKSGLPSDRFFAERPEGSVSTLKIQRTQQEDSAVYLCASSLVSTGRGSTDTQYFGPGTRLTVL.

The chain combines TRBV6-5 with TRBJ1-5; D unclear. Germline values: CDR1 MNHEY, CDR2 SVGAGI. Trimming pared 2 bases from V and 5 bases from J, leaving 10 bases between. The CDR3 covers 14 residues. CDR3 DNA sequence: TGTGCCAGCAGTTACAGTGGCTCCCATCAGCCCCAGCATTTT. Its translation is CASSYSGSHQPQHF.

The chain has TRBV5-4 and TRBJ1-5; D gene unclear. The CDR3 is 16 residues long. The germline CDR1 and CDR2 sequences are SGHNT and YYREEE (reference sequence). Trimming cost V 0 bases and J 0 bases, with 10 bases left between them. Here the CDR3 DNA reads TGTGCCAGCAGCTTGGGTGGAGGGATTAGCAATCAGCCCCAGCATTTT. Its translation: CASSLGGGISNQPQHF.

This clone came up a few times. The chain is built from TRBV9 and TRBJ2-7; a possible D gene is TRBD2 (6 bases). Germline CDR1 SGDLS, CDR2 YYNGEE. The ends were cut back, 4 bases at V and 8 bases at J, with 19 bases in the middle. The CDR3 sequence is 14 residues long. The CDR3 coding sequence is TGTGCCAGCAGCCCCTCGGGGGAACCTCTACAGCAGTACTTC. The encoded protein is CASSPSGEPLQQYF.

The chain combines TRBV30 with TRBJ1-2; unclear D gene. CDR3 length: 13 residues. V was shortened by 1 base and J by 5 bases, with 11 bases between the two germline ends. CDR1 GTSNPN and CDR2 SVGIG come from the germline V gene (reference sequence). The DNA for the CDR3 is TGTGCCTGGAGTGGCGGGATCCGGTATGGCTACACCTTC. Protein sequence: CAWSGGIRYGYTF.

The chain links TRBV18 to TRBJ1-1, with D possibly matching TRBD1 (6 bases). The germline gives CDR1 KGHSH, CDR2 LQKENI. V was pared by 6 bases and J by 0 bases, with 17 bases between. The CDR3 is made up of 16 amino acids. This chain's CDR3 is CASSSGTHSMNTEAFF. CDR3 bases: TGTGCCAGCTCCTCCGGGACACACTCCATGAACACTGAAGCTTTCTTT.

The chain employs TRBV5-6 and TRBJ2-5, with TRBD2 matching 12 bases. The DNA matches TRBJ2-7 better at its end, which makes the J call doubtful. The germline V gene has CDR1 SGHDT and CDR2 YYEEEE. The CDR3 has 16 residues. This chain's CDR3 is CASSFGLAGGPYEQYF. The CDR3 coding sequence is TGTGCCAGCAGCTTTGGCCTAGCGGGGGGGCCCTACGAGCAGTACTTC.

V usage is TRBV4-1 and J usage is TRBJ1-1; 7 nucleotides line up with TRBD1. Germline CDR1 and CDR2: MGHRA and YSYEKL. Germline trimming cut 1 base from V and 4 bases from J; bases unmatched to any gene: 12. This CDR3 has 17 residues. The chain's CDR3 is CASSQALGQTLITEAFF. CDR3 nucleotide sequence: TGCGCCAGCAGCCAAGCTCTGGGACAGACCTTGATCACTGAAGCTTTCTTT.

V is TRBV7-8 and J is TRBJ1-2, with 7 bases matching TRBD1. The junction had 3 bases not matched to a gene; V was cut back by 3 bases and J by 5 bases. There are 13 residues in the CDR3. The germline gives CDR1 SGHVS, CDR2 FQNEAQ. The CDR3 region is CASSLTGQYGYTF. The CDR3 DNA reads as TGTGCCAGCAGCTTGACAGGGCAGTATGGCTACACCTTC.

This chain connects TRBV19 to TRBJ1-6; 10 positions match TRBD1. V was pared by 5 bases and J by 9 bases, with 7 bases of the junction left unmatched. This CDR3 has 15 amino acids. Germline V gene lookup returns CDR1 LNHDA and CDR2 SQIVND (reference sequence). The CDR3: CASSQRDRGGSPLHF. The CDR3 coding sequence is TGTGCCAGTAGTCAACGGGACAGGGGAGGTTCACCCCTCCACTTT.

The chain couples TRBV7-9 to TRBJ1-4; tentatively, D is TRBD1 (5 bases). CDR1 and CDR2 (germline): SEHNR, FQNEAQ (reference sequence). Trimming removed 5 bases at V and 5 bases at J, with 6 bases between. The CDR3 contains 12 residues. CDR3 residues: CASSRTNEKLFF. In DNA form, the CDR3 reads TGTGCCAGCAGCCGGACAAATGAAAAACTGTTTTTT.

This sequence joins TRBV4-3 and TRBJ2-1, with 9 bases matching TRBD2. The CDR3 loop spans 16 amino acids. V shed 1 base and J 4 bases; nucleotides not matched to a gene: 5. Per the germline V gene, CDR1 is LGHNA and CDR2 is YSLEER. The CDR3 coding sequence is TGCGCCAGCAGCCAAGTCAGAGCGGGAGGTTACAATGAGCAGTTCTTC. Its translation: CASSQVRAGGYNEQFF.

The sample holds one count of this clone. The CDR3 DNA reads as TGTGCCAGCAGCTTAGGAGGACCGTGGAAGAACAATGAGCAGTTCTTC. As protein: CASSLGGPWKNNEQFF. The chain is built from TRBV7-9 and TRBJ2-1; no clear D gene. Trimming took 1 base from V and 5 from J, leaving 15 bases between them. Per the germline V gene, CDR1 is SEHNR and CDR2 is FQNEAQ (reference sequence). The CDR3 spans 16 residues.

The chain has TRBV7-9 and TRBJ2-7; D gene uncertain. V lost 5 bases to trimming and J lost 4 bases, with 9 bases between them. The CDR3 loop spans 12 amino acids. Germline V gene data show CDR1 as SEHNR and CDR2 as FQNEAQ (reference sequence). For the CDR3, the DNA is TGTGCCAGCAGCCCGGACGGATACGAGCAGTACTTC. This translates into CASSPDGYEQYF.

This chain links TRBV5-1 with TRBJ1-6, with 7 positions matching TRBD1. Germline CDR1 SGHRS, CDR2 YFSETQ. J lost 0 bases, V lost 4 bases, and 16 bases had no gene match. The length of the CDR3 is 20 residues. The CDR3 DNA follows: TGCGCCAGCAGCGGTGGGACAGTGCAAACGAATAGCTCCTATAATTCACCCCTCCACTTT. Translating it yields CASSGGTVQTNSSYNSPLHF.

This sequence joins TRBV7-6 and TRBJ2-7; the D is unclear. Germline CDR1 reads SGHVS; CDR2 reads FNYEAQ. This CDR3 contains 15 residues. Between the trimmed V and J ends, which lost 5 bases and 2 bases, there was a span of 16 bases. The CDR3: CASSALIQTPYEQYF. The CDR3 coding sequence is TGTGCCAGCAGCGCTTTGATCCAGACCCCCTACGAGCAGTACTTC. Full variable domain (rest looked up from reference TRBV7-6 and TRBJ2-7): GAGVSQSPRYKVTKRGQDVALRCDPISGHVSLYWYRQALGQGPEFLTYFNYEAQQDKSGLPNDRFSAERPEGSISTLTIQRTEQRDSAMYRCASSALIQTPYEQYFGPGTRLTVT.

This chain connects TRBV5-1 to TRBJ2-5; 7 nucleotides align to TRBD1. The J call may be wrong; the DNA end is better matched by TRBJ2-7. This CDR3 spans 15 amino acids. Germline loops: CDR1 SGHRS, CDR2 YFSETQ. CDR3 DNA sequence: TGCGCCAGCAGCGAAGGGACAGCCAATTACTACGAGCAGTACTTC. The encoded protein is CASSEGTANYYEQYF.

The chain couples TRBV2 to TRBJ2-5; TRBD1 aligns across 8 bases. CDR1 is SNHLY and CDR2 is FYNNEI in the germline V gene. The CDR3 loop spans 14 amino acids. V shed 7 bases, J shed 4 bases, and the junction held 8 bases outside the gene matches. The CDR3 loop reads CASNRQGIGETQYF. CDR3 nucleotides: TGTGCCAGCAACCGACAGGGGATTGGAGAGACCCAGTACTTC.

The rearrangement links TRBV28 to TRBJ2-6; 9 positions match TRBD1. The CDR3 has 16 residues. CDR1 and CDR2 (germline): MDHEN, SYDVKM. Trimming at V came to 3 bases and at J to 6 bases, leaving 6 bases not matched to a gene. CDR3 sequence reads: CASSLDRGREANVLTF. The CDR3 DNA is TGTGCCAGCAGTTTGGACAGGGGTCGGGAGGCCAACGTCCTGACTTTC.

This clone was observed a single time. The chain is built from TRBV29-1 and TRBJ2-1, with D perhaps TRBD2 (6 bases). V shed 5 bases and J shed 0 bases, with 17 bases lying between them. Germline values: CDR1 SQVTM, CDR2 ANQGSEA. This CDR3 has 16 amino acids. The CDR3 DNA follows: TGCAGCGTTTTCGGGAGTTTTTCTGGCTCCTACAATGAGCAGTTCTTC. It yields the protein CSVFGSFSGSYNEQFF.